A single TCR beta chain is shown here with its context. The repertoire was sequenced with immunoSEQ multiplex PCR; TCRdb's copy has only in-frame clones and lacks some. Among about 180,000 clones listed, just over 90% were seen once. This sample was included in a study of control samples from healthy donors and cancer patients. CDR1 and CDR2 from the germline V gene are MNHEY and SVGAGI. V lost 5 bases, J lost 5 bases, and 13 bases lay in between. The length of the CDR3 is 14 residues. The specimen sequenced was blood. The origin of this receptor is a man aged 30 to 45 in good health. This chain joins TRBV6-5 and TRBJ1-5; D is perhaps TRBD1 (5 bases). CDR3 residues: CASSPSGPDQPQHF. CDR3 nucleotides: TGTGCCAGCAGTCCCTCGGGGCCTGATCAGCCCCAGCATTTT.